These T cell receptor beta chains were read from a single sample in a study of blood T cells in healthy people across ages. TCRdb redid the calling of the 5' RACE reads with MiXCR, one entry per CDR3 protein. The sample lists 700,000 or so distinct CDR3 sequences, less than 45% seen once, with about 30% in the top ten. The sample taken for sequencing was blood. These receptors all stem from a man older than 75 in good health. Each CDR3 is given without its conserved first and last residue. Fields, in order: clone size, V gene, CDR3 protein. The size field is filled for only some rows; it gives once, few, many or a size class.

abundance: few; v_gene: TRBV28; CDR3aa: ASSLAPAGMGTQY
abundance: NA; v_gene: TRBV6-6; CDR3aa: ASSYSGGISEAF
abundance: NA; v_gene: TRBV7-6; CDR3aa: ASSFSGGGETQF
abundance: few; v_gene: TRBV5-1; CDR3aa: ASRPWPELAGQYNEQF
abundance: many; v_gene: TRBV5-1; CDR3aa: ASSTSGRRDTQY
abundance: NA; v_gene: TRBV5-1; CDR3aa: ASGTSWRISSYNEQF
abundance: many; v_gene: TRBV6-2/TRBV6-3; CDR3aa: ASSATGQLETQY
abundance: few; v_gene: TRBV27; CDR3aa: ASSPQKYYGYT
abundance: many; v_gene: TRBV7-6; CDR3aa: ASSLATGPTYEQY
abundance: many; v_gene: TRBV13; CDR3aa: ASSPSGGAVEQY
abundance: NA; v_gene: TRBV5-5; CDR3aa: ASSPATGTEQY
abundance: NA; v_gene: TRBV7-2; CDR3aa: ASSRGPQRESQY
abundance: many; v_gene: TRBV28; CDR3aa: ASSLQGYSGNEQF
abundance: few; v_gene: TRBV20-1; CDR3aa: SASEISQGYGYT
abundance: NA; v_gene: TRBV20-1; CDR3aa: SATLGTQY
abundance: NA; v_gene: TRBV6-1; CDR3aa: ASTRQGAGNQPQH
abundance: few; v_gene: TRBV7-2; CDR3aa: ASSSPGTGVRSIYEQY
abundance: NA; v_gene: TRBV9; CDR3aa: ASSVIAGGKDAQY
abundance: NA; v_gene: TRBV24-1; CDR3aa: ASSDRGGNYNEQF
abundance: few; v_gene: TRBV29-1; CDR3aa: SVEGGITDTQY
abundance: NA; v_gene: TRBV13; CDR3aa: ASSVGQGRTYGYT
abundance: many; v_gene: TRBV29-1; CDR3aa: SAEGGTDTQY
abundance: NA; v_gene: TRBV7-3; CDR3aa: TSSADRSSYEQY
abundance: NA; v_gene: TRBV20-1; CDR3aa: SALQGFGEKLF
abundance: NA; v_gene: TRBV27; CDR3aa: ASTRGRATDTQY
abundance: NA; v_gene: TRBV20-1; CDR3aa: SARPITSSYNEQF
abundance: NA; v_gene: TRBV20-1; CDR3aa: SARGILPGQGVHNEQY
abundance: once; v_gene: TRBV9; CDR3aa: ASSTLAGTNNEQY
abundance: NA; v_gene: TRBV5-1; CDR3aa: ASSLARGGFQETQY
abundance: NA; v_gene: TRBV28; CDR3aa: ASKKQGSYNEQF
abundance: NA; v_gene: TRBV4-3; CDR3aa: ASSQILGQLGEKLF
abundance: NA; v_gene: TRBV7-6; CDR3aa: ASSLTTSGRTSTDTQY
abundance: NA; v_gene: TRBV5-1; CDR3aa: ASSLGGGSGRIGETQY
abundance: NA; v_gene: TRBV20-1; CDR3aa: SARDLTASTDTQY
abundance: few; v_gene: TRBV4-3; CDR3aa: ASSQGLVGGIQY
abundance: NA; v_gene: TRBV11-2; CDR3aa: ASSLVDVGYEQY
abundance: NA; v_gene: TRBV20-1; CDR3aa: SARTRDGRNQPQH
abundance: NA; v_gene: TRBV2; CDR3aa: ASGGTANYGYT
abundance: NA; v_gene: TRBV7-2; CDR3aa: ASRGRGRSSGANVLT
abundance: NA; v_gene: TRBV28; CDR3aa: ASIGNEKLF
abundance: few; v_gene: TRBV10-1; CDR3aa: ASSEGTSPQH